Following are 32 T cell receptor beta chains from one sample sequenced in a study of OX40 agonist ivuxolimab in advanced cancers. Using immunoSEQ multiplex PCR, the repertoire was profiled, and TCRdb retains in-frame clones only, with some absent. This sample has roughly 8,400 clones, with about three quarters found just once. This material consisted of CD4+ or CD8+ T cells sorted from blood, taken in a trial of the OX40 agonist ivuxolimab. These receptors all come from an adult with an advanced solid tumor such as melanoma, head and neck, liver or kidney cancer.

The chain recombines TRBV11-2 with TRBJ1-2; TRBD1 aligns across 11 bases. Looked up from germline, CDR1 is SGHAT and CDR2 is FQNNGV. The CDR3 contains 17 residues. Trimming took 3 bases from V and 0 from J; bases not matched to a gene: 6. CDR3 DNA: TGTGCCAGCAGCTTTTCGGGACAGGGGGTAGCTAACTATGGCTACACCTTC. This sequence encodes CASSFSGQGVANYGYTF.

Here the CDR3 reads CASSPGLGTEAFF. The CDR3 DNA sequence: TGTGCCAGCAGCCCGGGTCTTGGTACTGAAGCTTTCTTT. The rearrangement uses TRBV5-4 and TRBJ1-1, with D uncertain. The CDR3 loop spans 13 amino acids. Looked up from germline, CDR1 is SGHNT and CDR2 is YYREEE (reference sequence). The ends were cut back, 4 bases at V and 5 bases at J, with 12 bases in the middle.

There are a few counts of this clone. This sequence joins TRBV5-6 and TRBJ1-2; 10 bases line up with TRBD1. Germline V CDR1 and CDR2: SGHDT, YYEEEE. V dropped 6 bases and J dropped 4; count of bases not matched to a gene: 9. The CDR3 loop spans 15 amino acids. The CDR3 DNA reads TGTGCCAGCACCAGGGGATGGGACAGGGGCTATGGCTACACCTTC. It encodes CASTRGWDRGYGYTF.

The V call is TRBV9, the J call TRBJ2-6; 7 bases map to TRBD1. Germline CDR1 and CDR2: SGDLS and YYNGEE. J was trimmed by 5 bases and V by 4 bases; bases with no gene match: 12. The CDR3 spans 17 residues. The CDR3 sequence: CASSPRQGLSRANVLTF. CDR3 DNA sequence: TGTGCCAGCAGCCCGAGACAGGGTCTTTCTCGGGCCAACGTCCTGACTTTC.

This clone is judged medium-sized. The chain joins TRBV11-2 to TRBJ2-2; D is undetermined. Per the germline V gene, CDR1 is SGHAT and CDR2 is FQNNGV. V was trimmed by 10 bases and J by 2 bases, leaving 14 bases between them. The CDR3 length is 14 residues. CDR3 in DNA: TGTGCCACCCGTAGTGCCGGTAACACCGGGGAGCTGTTTTTT. Protein product: CATRSAGNTGELFF.

The chain joins TRBV27 to TRBJ1-1, with D tentatively TRBD1 (6 bases). Germline-derived CDR1 and CDR2 are MNHEY and SMNVEV (reference sequence). V lost 3 bases to trimming and J lost 5 bases, with 13 bases between them. The CDR3 runs 14 residues. CDR3 sequence: CASSLRRGSTEAFF. The CDR3 bases are TGTGCCAGCAGTTTGAGGAGGGGGTCGACTGAAGCTTTCTTT.

The V and J genes are TRBV9 and TRBJ1-3; D not resolved. CDR3 length: 14 residues. Trimming removed 4 bases from V and 4 bases from J, with 12 bases in between. Germline V lookup: CDR1 SGDLS, CDR2 YYNGEE. CDR3 in amino acids: CASSPWVQGNTIYF. The CDR3 nucleotides read TGTGCCAGCAGCCCTTGGGTGCAGGGAAACACCATATATTTT.

The V gene is TRBV6-5, the J gene TRBJ2-2; D is ambiguous. CDR1 MNHEY and CDR2 SVGAGI come from the germline V gene. With 0 bases removed from V and 7 bases from J, the gap between germline ends came to 9 bases. This CDR3 is built from 14 residues. The CDR3 sequence is CASSYSGTIGELFF. The CDR3 nucleotides read TGTGCCAGCAGTTACTCTGGCACCATCGGGGAGCTGTTTTTT.

This clone was seen a single time. The genes are TRBV28 and TRBJ2-1; TRBD2 is a possible D gene (6 bases). V lost 3 bases to trimming and J lost 3 bases, with 18 bases between them. Per germline, CDR1 MDHEN and CDR2 SYDVKM. CDR3 length: 17 residues. This chain's CDR3 is CASSFDPGGPYYNEQFF. CDR3 bases: TGTGCCAGCAGTTTCGATCCCGGAGGGCCCTACTACAATGAGCAGTTCTTC.

The gene calls are TRBV5-6 and TRBJ2-1; D ambiguous. The V end was cut by 2 bases, the J end by 2 bases, with 5 bases between. This CDR3 is 13 amino acids long. From germline, CDR1 is SGHDT and CDR2 YYEEEE. The CDR3 DNA reads as TGTGCCAGCAGCTTTTGGACCTACAATGAGCAGTTCTTC. Protein sequence: CASSFWTYNEQFF.

V is TRBV28 and J is TRBJ2-7, with a possible D match to TRBD2 (6 bases). The CDR3 consists of 13 residues. The ends were cut back, 4 bases at V and 3 bases at J, with 10 bases in the middle. Germline loops: CDR1 MDHEN, CDR2 SYDVKM. CDR3 DNA sequence: TGTGCCAGCAGTTCCCCGGGGGTCTACGAGCAGTACTTC. This encodes CASSSPGVYEQYF.

This clone was counted only a few times. The rearrangement links TRBV30 to TRBJ1-5; D call uncertain. Germline V gives CDR1 GTSNPN, CDR2 SVGIG (reference sequence). Trimming removed 0 bases from V and 3 bases from J, with 6 bases in between. The CDR3 loop spans 13 amino acids. As DNA, the CDR3 is TGTGCCTGGAGTGTGGGCCCCAATCAGCCCCAGCATTTT. Amino acids: CAWSVGPNQPQHF.

V usage is TRBV10-2 and J usage is TRBJ2-2; 13 nucleotides agree with TRBD2. Germline values: CDR1 WSHSY, CDR2 SAAADI. With V trimmed by 6 bases and J by 8 bases, 12 bases remained unmatched. The CDR3 spans 17 residues. CDR3 nucleotides: TGCGCCAGCAGGGTCAAGGGACTAGCGGGAAAGTCTGGGGAGCTGTTTTTT. Translation gives CASRVKGLAGKSGELFF.

This clone was observed once. The V gene is TRBV19, the J gene TRBJ2-5; 10 positions agree with TRBD2. CDR1 LNHDA and CDR2 SQIVND come from the germline V gene (reference sequence). V was pared by 3 bases and J by 1 base, with 14 bases of the junction left unmatched. This CDR3 region has 19 residues. The CDR3 coding sequence is TGTGCCAGTAGTATCACCGGGACTAGCGCGGTTTTGGCCCAAGAGACCCAGTACTTC. This translates into CASSITGTSAVLAQETQYF.

J is TRBJ1-1 and V is TRBV7-3, with D unclear. V lost 5 bases to trimming and J lost 1 base, with 23 bases between them. The CDR3 runs 18 residues. CDR1 is SGHTA and CDR2 is FQGTGA in the germline V gene. CDR3 sequence: CASSQVLNRWAENTEAFF. As DNA, the CDR3 is TGTGCCAGCAGCCAAGTCTTAAATAGGTGGGCTGAGAACACTGAAGCTTTCTTT.

Comments on this clone: Other DNA sequences in this specimen translate into the identical CDR3. Here the CDR3 DNA reads TGTGCCAGTAGTATCCTGGGGGGCGCTGAAGCTTTCTTT. Protein product: CASSILGGAEAFF. This chain links TRBV19 with TRBJ1-1; perhaps TRBD1 as D (6 bases). Germline-derived CDR1 and CDR2 are LNHDA and SQIVND (reference sequence). CDR3 size: 13 residues. Between the trimmed V and J ends, which lost 3 bases and 6 bases, there was a span of 11 bases.

The chain uses TRBV10-3 and TRBJ2-1; tentatively, D is TRBD1 or TRBD2 (5 bases each). This CDR3 contains 13 residues. Looked up from germline, CDR1 is ENHRY and CDR2 is SYGVKD. Deletions cut 6 bases from V and 6 bases from J, with 12 bases between. DNA of the CDR3: TGTGCCATCAGCCCCGGGGCGAGCAATGAGCAGTTCTTC. As protein: CAISPGASNEQFF.

This clone was counted a few times. The chain couples TRBV4-3 to TRBJ1-6; TRBD1 matches at 9 bases. This CDR3 region has 15 residues. The junction had 7 bases not matched to a gene; V was cut back by 4 bases and J by 9 bases. From germline, CDR1 is LGHNA and CDR2 YSLEER. This chain's CDR3 is CASSRITGGGSPLHF. DNA for the CDR3: TGCGCCAGCAGCCGGATTACAGGGGGCGGTTCACCCCTCCACTTT.

This clone was counted once. This chain links TRBV11-1 with TRBJ2-1; TRBD2 agrees at 10 bases. The CDR3 has 15 amino acids. Germline assignment: CDR1 SGHAT and CDR2 FQDESV (reference sequence). With V trimmed by 1 base and J by 8 bases, 5 bases remained unmatched. Here the CDR3 DNA reads TGTGCCAGCAGCTTAGGAGCGGGAGGGAGGCATGAGCAGTTCTTC. Translating gives CASSLGAGGRHEQFF.

The chain carries TRBV21-1 and TRBJ1-4; TRBD1, as called in the table, went unchecked against the DNA. TRBV21-1 is shown as a pseudogene. The CDR3 totals 13 residues. CDR3 coding DNA: TGTGCCAGGTATCAGGCAACTAATGAAAAACTGTTTTTT. Translating it yields CARYQATNEKLFF.

The chain has TRBV6-5 and TRBJ2-7; D unresolved. Germline V CDR1 and CDR2: MNHEY, SVGAGI. The CDR3 covers 13 residues. The V gene lost 4 bases and the J gene lost 4 bases, with 11 bases spanning the gap. In DNA, the CDR3 is TGTGCCAGCAGTTCCACTCTGGAATACGAGCAGTACTTC. It encodes CASSSTLEYEQYF.

The genes are TRBV4-1 and TRBJ1-5; the D is unclear. Between the trimmed V and J ends, which lost 3 bases and 6 bases, there was a span of 15 bases. Germline CDR1 reads MGHRA; CDR2 reads YSYEKL. The CDR3 loop spans 15 amino acids. CDR3 in DNA: TGCGCCAGCAGCCAGTTCCAGGACTCCCGTCAGCCCCAGCATTTT. Translated, it gives CASSQFQDSRQPQHF.

This chain uses TRBV11-2 with TRBJ2-5; no reliable D call. The CDR3 loop spans 18 amino acids. Germline V CDR1 and CDR2: SGHAT, FQNNGV. The germline V and J ends were trimmed by 0 bases and 0 bases, with 17 bases remaining between them. The CDR3 bases are TGTGCCAGCAGCTTAGAGATGGGTCGGAAATTGTACCAAGAGACCCAGTACTTC. As protein: CASSLEMGRKLYQETQYF. The full variable domain, rest sourced from reference TRBV11-2 and TRBJ2-5, is EAGVAQSPRYKIIEKRQSVAFWCNPISGHATLYWYQQILGQGPKLLIQFQNNGVVDDSQLPKDRFSAERLKGVDSTLKIQPAKLEDSAVYLCASSLEMGRKLYQETQYFGPGTRLLVL.

V and J are TRBV27 and TRBJ2-1; weak D call: TRBD2 (5 bases). Between the trimmed V and J ends, which lost 0 bases and 0 bases, there was a span of 9 bases. Per germline, CDR1 MNHEY and CDR2 SMNVEV (reference sequence). The CDR3 extends over 16 amino acids. CDR3 coding DNA: TGTGCCAGCAGTTTATCGGACTTCTTCTCCTACAATGAGCAGTTCTTC. It specifies CASSLSDFFSYNEQFF.

On this clone: This CDR3 is also generated by other DNA sequences in the sample. The V gene is TRBV9, the J gene TRBJ2-7, with 7 bases matching TRBD2. Germline V CDR1 and CDR2: SGDLS, YYNGEE. The V and J ends lost 0 bases and 4 bases, in that order; junction bases with no gene match: 7. CDR3 size: 15 residues. Here the CDR3 reads CASSVEASGAYEQYF. In DNA, the CDR3 is TGTGCCAGCAGCGTAGAGGCTAGCGGTGCTTACGAGCAGTACTTC.

The chain recombines TRBV9 with TRBJ2-1, with 11 bases aligning to TRBD2. The germline gives CDR1 SGDLS, CDR2 YYNGEE. Germline trimming cut 4 bases from V and 5 bases from J; bases unmatched to any gene: 5. The CDR3 runs 15 residues. CDR3 sequence reads: CASSYSGGANNEQFF. CDR3 nucleotides: TGTGCCAGCAGCTATAGCGGGGGGGCCAACAATGAGCAGTTCTTC.

This sequence joins TRBV27 and TRBJ2-1, with TRBD2 matching 10 bases. Germline trimming cut 7 bases from V and 9 bases from J; bases unmatched to any gene: 9. The germline V gene has CDR1 MNHEY and CDR2 SMNVEV (reference sequence). The CDR3 has 14 amino acids. This CDR3 is CASIVLAGAVEQFF. For the CDR3, the DNA is TGTGCCAGCATCGTTCTAGCGGGAGCGGTTGAGCAGTTCTTC.

This clone has just one count. The gene calls are TRBV6-1 and TRBJ2-7; the D is unclear. Per the germline V gene, CDR1 is MNHNS and CDR2 is SASEGT. CDR3 size: 9 residues. Trimming stripped 8 bases from V and 1 base from J, with 0 bases between. For the CDR3, the DNA is TGTGCCAGCTCCTACGAGCAGTACTTC. It codes for CASSYEQYF.

This clone was observed a handful of times. V usage is TRBV7-3 and J usage is TRBJ1-5, with 8 bases lining up with TRBD1. Germline values: CDR1 SGHTA, CDR2 FQGTGA. The CDR3 runs to 13 residues. The junction had 5 bases not matched to a gene; V was cut back by 8 bases and J by 5 bases. DNA for the CDR3: TGTGCCAGCTTAGGGACAGGCTATCAGCCCCAGCATTTT. Protein: CASLGTGYQPQHF.

This chain uses TRBV4-2 with TRBJ2-1; 9 nucleotides align to TRBD2. The CDR3 consists of 16 residues. V trimming: 0 bases; J trimming: 12 bases; junction bases outside the gene matches: 12. Germline CDR1 reads LGHNA; CDR2 reads YNFKEQ. The CDR3 DNA reads TGTGCCAGCAGCCAAGATATGGGACTAGCTTTTGGTCGGCAGTTCTTC. It codes for CASSQDMGLAFGRQFF.

This chain links TRBV25-1 with TRBJ2-1, with D possibly matching TRBD1 (6 bases). CDR3 length: 14 residues. Germline V CDR1 and CDR2: MGHDK, SYGVNS. Trimming took 7 bases from V and 3 from J, leaving 13 bases between them. CDR3 coding DNA: TGTGCCAGCATGCCAGGGGCCAGCTACAATGAGCAGTTCTTC. Translating gives CASMPGASYNEQFF.

The rearrangement links TRBV6-6 to TRBJ1-4; D not certain. The V gene lost 4 bases and the J gene lost 7 bases, with 4 bases spanning the gap. The germline V gene encodes CDR1 MNHNY and CDR2 SVGAGI (reference sequence). This CDR3 is 11 amino acids long. DNA of the CDR3: TGTGCCAGCAGTTTAAGTGAAAAACTGTTTTTT. This codes for CASSLSEKLFF.